Reported below is one T cell receptor (beta chain). This entry comes from a study of cytomegalovirus exposure and HLA in healthy donors. Study-level information: A previous analysis identified 95 million to 130 million unique TCR beta sequences derived from 180 million or so T cells.

Primers for the PCR totalled 60 Vbeta and 13 Jbeta. The assay was immunoSEQ multiplex PCR, and TCRdb's table has in-frame clones only and misses some. In the table there are about 130,000 clones, approximately 81% of which are singletons. The material sequenced was PBMCs. This receptor was obtained from a man between 18 and 35 years old in good health and CMV-seronegative.

The CDR3 sequence: CASSKAGDYEQYF. Here the CDR3 DNA reads TGTGCCAGCAGCAAAGCGGGGGACTACGAGCAGTACTTC. The chain combines TRBV7-9 with TRBJ2-5; 8 bases map to TRBD2. The J call may be in error: the DNA end matches TRBJ2-7 better. CDR1 and CDR2 (germline): SEHNR, FQNEAQ (reference sequence). This CDR3 comprises 13 residues.